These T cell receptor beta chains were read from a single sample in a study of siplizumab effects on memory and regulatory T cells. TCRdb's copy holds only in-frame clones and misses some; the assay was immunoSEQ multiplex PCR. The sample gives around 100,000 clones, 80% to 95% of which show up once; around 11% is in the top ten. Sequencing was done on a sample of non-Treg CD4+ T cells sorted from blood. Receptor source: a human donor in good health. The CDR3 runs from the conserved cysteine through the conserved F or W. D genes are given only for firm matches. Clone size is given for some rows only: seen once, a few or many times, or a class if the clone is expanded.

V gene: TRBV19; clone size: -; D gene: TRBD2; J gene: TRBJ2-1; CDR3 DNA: TGTGCCAGTAGTATGGTGATAGCGGGATCGGGTGAGCAGTTCTTC; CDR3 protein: CASSMVIAGSGEQFF
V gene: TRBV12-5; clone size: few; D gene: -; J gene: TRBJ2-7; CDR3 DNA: TGTGCTAGTGGTTCAGATATTACGGCAGGGATTTCCTACGAGCAGTACTTC; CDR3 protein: CASGSDITAGISYEQYF
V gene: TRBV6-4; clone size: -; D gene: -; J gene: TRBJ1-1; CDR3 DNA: TGTGCCAGCGCTGGGCTGGCCTCGGGCACTGAAGCTTTCTTT; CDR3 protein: CASAGLASGTEAFF
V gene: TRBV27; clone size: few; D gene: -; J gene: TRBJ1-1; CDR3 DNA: TGTGCCAGCAGTTTAACAACCGTGGATACTGAAGCTTTCTTT; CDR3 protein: CASSLTTVDTEAFF
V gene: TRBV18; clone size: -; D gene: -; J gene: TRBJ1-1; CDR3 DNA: TGTGCCAGCTCACCGGTAGGGGCGGGGACGAACACTGAAGCTTTCTTT; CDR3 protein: CASSPVGAGTNTEAFF
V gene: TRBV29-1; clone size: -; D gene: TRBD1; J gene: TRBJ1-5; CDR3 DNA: TGCAGCGTCGACAGAAAGGACAGGGGAGGTCAGCCCCAGCATTTT; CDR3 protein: CSVDRKDRGGQPQHF
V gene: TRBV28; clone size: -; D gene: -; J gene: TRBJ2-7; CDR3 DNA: TGTGCCAGCAGACCCTCAGGGATTCCTACGGAGCAGTACTTC; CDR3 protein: CASRPSGIPTEQYF
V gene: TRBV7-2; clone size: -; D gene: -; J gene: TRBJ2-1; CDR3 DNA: TGTGCCAGCAGCCCAAGGACTAACCGCAATGAGCAGTTCTTC; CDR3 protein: CASSPRTNRNEQFF
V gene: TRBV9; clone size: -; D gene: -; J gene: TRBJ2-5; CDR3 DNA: TGTGCCAGCAGCGGAGATGGGGGAAAGGCAGAGACCCAGTACTTC; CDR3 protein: CASSGDGGKAETQYF
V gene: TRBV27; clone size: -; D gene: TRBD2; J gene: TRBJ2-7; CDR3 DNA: TGTGCCAGCAGTTTATCAGCGGGGATCCACGAGCAGTACTTC; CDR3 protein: CASSLSAGIHEQYF
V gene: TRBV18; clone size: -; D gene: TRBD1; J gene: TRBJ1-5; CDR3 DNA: TGTGCCAGCTCCCGACAGGGGAGTAATCAGCCCCAGCATTTT; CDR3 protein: CASSRQGSNQPQHF
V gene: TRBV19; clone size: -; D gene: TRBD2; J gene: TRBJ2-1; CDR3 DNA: TGTGCCAGTAGGAGTAGCGGGAGAAATGAGCAGTTCTTC; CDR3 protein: CASRSSGRNEQFF
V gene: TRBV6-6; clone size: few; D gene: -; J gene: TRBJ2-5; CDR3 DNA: TGTGCCAGCAGCCGACAGGAGGGGCAAGAGACCCAGTACTTC; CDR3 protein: CASSRQEGQETQYF
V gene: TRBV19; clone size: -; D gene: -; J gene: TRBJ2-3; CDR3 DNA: TGTGCCAGTAGTATGACAGATACGCAGTATTTT; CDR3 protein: CASSMTDTQYF
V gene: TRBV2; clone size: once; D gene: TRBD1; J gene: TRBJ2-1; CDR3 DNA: TGTGCCAGCAGCGCCGGGACAGGGATCAATGAGCAGTTCTTC; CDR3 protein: CASSAGTGINEQFF
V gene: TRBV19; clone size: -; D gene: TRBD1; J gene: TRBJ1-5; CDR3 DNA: TGTGCCACCGAACAGGGGGGTCGCAATCAGCCCCAGCATTTT; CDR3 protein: CATEQGGRNQPQHF
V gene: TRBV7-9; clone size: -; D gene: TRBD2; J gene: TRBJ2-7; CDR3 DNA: TGTGCCAGCAGCTCAACGACCCACTTCGGGACTAGCGGCTCCTACGAGCAGTACTTC; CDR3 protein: CASSSTTHFGTSGSYEQYF
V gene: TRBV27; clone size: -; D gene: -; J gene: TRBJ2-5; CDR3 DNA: TGTGCCAGCAGTTTCTCTCGGGGAAGAGAGACCCAGTACTTC; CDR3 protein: CASSFSRGRETQYF
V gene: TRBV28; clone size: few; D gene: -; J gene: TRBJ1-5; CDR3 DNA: TGTGCCAGCAGGGAAGGAGGGGAGCAGCCCCAGCATTTT; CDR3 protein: CASREGGEQPQHF
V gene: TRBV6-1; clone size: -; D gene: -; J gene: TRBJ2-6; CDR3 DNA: TGTGCCAGCAGGGACCGGACGGGCGGGGCCAACGTCCTGACTTTC; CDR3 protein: CASRDRTGGANVLTF
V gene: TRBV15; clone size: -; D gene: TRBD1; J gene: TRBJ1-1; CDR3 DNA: TGTGCCACCAGCCCTCCCAGGTGGGGACAGAGAGAGAACACTGAAGCTTTCTTT; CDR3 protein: CATSPPRWGQRENTEAFF
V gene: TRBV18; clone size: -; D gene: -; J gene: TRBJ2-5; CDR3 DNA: TGTGCCAGCTCACCGTTCATGGAAGAGACCCAGTACTTC; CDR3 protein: CASSPFMEETQYF
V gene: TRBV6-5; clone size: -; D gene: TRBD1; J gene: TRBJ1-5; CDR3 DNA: TGTGCCAGCAGTTCCCGACAGGGGTCCTTTCAGCCCCAGCATTTT; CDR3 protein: CASSSRQGSFQPQHF
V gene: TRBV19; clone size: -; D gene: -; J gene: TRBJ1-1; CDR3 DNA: TGTGCCAGTAGTATCGGAGGGGGGGGCACTGAAGCTTTCTTT; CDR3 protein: CASSIGGGGTEAFF
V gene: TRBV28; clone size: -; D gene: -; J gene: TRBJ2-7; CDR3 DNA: TGTGCCAGCAACGACCGATACGAGCAGTACTTC; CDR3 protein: CASNDRYEQYF
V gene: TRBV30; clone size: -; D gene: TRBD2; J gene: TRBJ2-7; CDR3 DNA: TGTGCCTGGAGGGGGGTACTAGCGGGAGTCGAGCAGTACTTC; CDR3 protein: CAWRGVLAGVEQYF
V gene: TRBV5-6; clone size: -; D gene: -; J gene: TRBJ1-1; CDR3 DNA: TGTGCCAGCAGCTTGGTGGCGGCTAAAGCTTTCTTT; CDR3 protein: CASSLVAAKAFF
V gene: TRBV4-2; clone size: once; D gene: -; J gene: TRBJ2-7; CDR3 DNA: TGTGCCAGCAGCCAGGCTACCGGGACGGGGTCCTACGAGCAGTACTTC; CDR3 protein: CASSQATGTGSYEQYF
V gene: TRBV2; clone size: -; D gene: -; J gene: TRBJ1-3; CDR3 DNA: TGTGCCAGCAGTGCTGTGGGAGCGCCTCCTGGAAACACCATATATTTT; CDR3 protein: CASSAVGAPPGNTIYF
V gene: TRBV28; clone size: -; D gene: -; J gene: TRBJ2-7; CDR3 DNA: TGTGCCAGCAGGGCCAGTTGGGGACCTTCCTACGAGCAGTACTTC; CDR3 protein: CASRASWGPSYEQYF
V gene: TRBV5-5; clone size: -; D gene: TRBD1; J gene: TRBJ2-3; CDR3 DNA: TGTGCCAGCAGCTCCAATGTCCTGACAGGGGGCACAGATACGCAGTATTTT; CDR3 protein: CASSSNVLTGGTDTQYF
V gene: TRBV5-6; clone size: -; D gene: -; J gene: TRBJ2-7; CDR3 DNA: TGTGCCAGCAGCCCAAACTCCTACGAGCAGTACTTC; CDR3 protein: CASSPNSYEQYF
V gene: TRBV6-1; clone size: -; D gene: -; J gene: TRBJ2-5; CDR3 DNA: TGTGCCAGCACCAGGTCTGAGGGGGAGACCCAGTACTTC; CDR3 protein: CASTRSEGETQYF
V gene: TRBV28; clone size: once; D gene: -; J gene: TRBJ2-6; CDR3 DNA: TGTGCCAGCAGTCTCTCTAGGGGGGCCAACGTCCTGACTTTC; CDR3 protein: CASSLSRGANVLTF
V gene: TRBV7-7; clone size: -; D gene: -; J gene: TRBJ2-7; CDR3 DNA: TGTGCTAGCAGCTTAAAAGTTCTGCTGGCCACATGCTACGAGCAGTACTTC; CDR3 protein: CASSLKVLLATCYEQYF
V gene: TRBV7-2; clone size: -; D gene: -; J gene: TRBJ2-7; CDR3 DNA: TGTGCCAGCAGTTCAAGCGGGCGCCACGAGCAGTACTTC; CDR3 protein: CASSSSGRHEQYF
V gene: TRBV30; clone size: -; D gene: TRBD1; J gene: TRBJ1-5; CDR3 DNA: TGTGCCTGGAGTGGAAGGGGGCTGCATAATCAGCCCCAGCATTTT; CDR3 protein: CAWSGRGLHNQPQHF
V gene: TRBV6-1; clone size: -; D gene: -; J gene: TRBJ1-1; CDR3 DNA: TGTGCCAGCAGTGAAGCGGGGGGGGTCAACACTGAAGCTTTCTTT; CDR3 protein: CASSEAGGVNTEAFF
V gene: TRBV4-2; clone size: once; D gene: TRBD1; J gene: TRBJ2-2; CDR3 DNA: TGTGCCAGCAGCCGCCGGGACAGGGACCCCGGGGAGCTGTTTTTT; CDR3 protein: CASSRRDRDPGELFF
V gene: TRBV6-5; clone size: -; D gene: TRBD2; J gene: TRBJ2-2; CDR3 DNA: TGTGCCAGCAGACGACTAGCGGGAGGTTCCGGGGAGCTGTTTTTT; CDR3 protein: CASRRLAGGSGELFF
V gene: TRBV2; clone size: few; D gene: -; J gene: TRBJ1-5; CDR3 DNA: TGTGCCAGCAGTGCGACAGTCTCGCAGCCCCAGCATTTT; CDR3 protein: CASSATVSQPQHF
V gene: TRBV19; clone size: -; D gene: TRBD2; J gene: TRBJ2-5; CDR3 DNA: TGTGCCAGTAGCCGACAAGCAGGGACTAGCGGGAGGGTGGGGGAGACCCAGTACTTC; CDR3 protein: CASSRQAGTSGRVGETQYF
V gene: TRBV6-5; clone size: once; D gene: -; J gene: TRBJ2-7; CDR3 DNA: TGTGCCAGCAGTTATGTGGGGGGCCCCTACGAGCAGTACTTC; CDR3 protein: CASSYVGGPYEQYF
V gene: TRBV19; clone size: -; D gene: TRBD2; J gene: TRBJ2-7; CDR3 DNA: TGTGCCAGTAGGGAGCGGGAGGGCCTCGGCGAGCAGTACTTC; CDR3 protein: CASREREGLGEQYF
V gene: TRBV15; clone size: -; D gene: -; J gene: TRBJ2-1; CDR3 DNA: TGTGCCACCAGCAGAGAAAACGGGGGTGAGCAGTTCTTC; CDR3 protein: CATSRENGGEQFF
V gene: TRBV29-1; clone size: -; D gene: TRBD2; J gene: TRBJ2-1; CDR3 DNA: TGCAGCGTAGTAGCGGGAGTCAACTACAATGAGCAGTTCTTC; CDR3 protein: CSVVAGVNYNEQFF